The 30 T cell receptor beta chains below were found in one sample sequenced in a study of beta chain features in type 1 diabetes. These TCRs are of unknown antigen specificity. The study reverse transcribed the entire isolated RNA, so it sequenced expressed TCRB transcripts. The data were produced by immunoSEQ multiplex PCR, yet TCRdb's version contains in-frame clones alone and is incomplete. This table holds a few hundred thousand clones, about 10% found once. Study-level points and caveats: Moderate yet significant TCRB CDR3 shortening was seen in Type 1 diabetes patients in all four CD4+ subsets.

The sample comprised central memory CD4+ T cells from blood. The receptors were gathered from a man aged 25-40 years with type 1 diabetes.

This clone was observed many times. This chain connects TRBV10-3 to TRBJ2-7; 9 bases are shared with TRBD1. The CDR3 is 13 residues long. Germline CDR1 is ENHRY and CDR2 is SYGVKD. V lost 6 bases, J lost 2 bases, and 2 bases stayed unmatched. The CDR3 sequence is CAIRGTGPYEQYF. The CDR3 DNA is TGTGCCATCAGAGGGACAGGGCCCTACGAGCAGTACTTC.

This clone was detected a few times. The chain recombines TRBV28 with TRBJ2-4, with TRBD1 matching over 7 bases. Trimming at V came to 6 bases and at J to 1 base, leaving 9 bases not matched to a gene. The CDR3 is 16 amino acids. Germline V CDR1 and CDR2: MDHEN, SYDVKM. CDR3 sequence: CASRAIEQGAKNIQYF. The CDR3 DNA reads TGTGCCAGCAGGGCTATTGAACAGGGGGCCAAAAACATTCAGTACTTC.

J is TRBJ2-7 and V is TRBV5-4, with D perhaps TRBD1 (6 bases). Trimming pared 4 bases from V and 6 bases from J, leaving 11 bases between. The CDR3 has 12 amino acids. Germline V gene data show CDR1 as SGHNT and CDR2 as YYREEE (reference sequence). This CDR3 is CASSHRVGEQYF. The DNA of the CDR3 is TGTGCCAGCAGCCACAGGGTCGGCGAGCAGTACTTC.

There are a few counts of this clone. V and J are TRBV2 and TRBJ2-3, with TRBD2 matching over 8 bases. The CDR3 consists of 16 residues. Trimming at V came to 6 bases and at J to 1 base, leaving 9 bases not matched to a gene. Germline V gene sequence: CDR1 SNHLY, CDR2 FYNNEI. Written as DNA, the CDR3 is TGTGCCAGCAGCGCCACTAGCGGAGGGGGCACAGATACGCAGTATTTT. Translated: CASSATSGGGTDTQYF.

This clone was recorded many times. The CDR3 loop reads CASSPPSVGGGLGEQFF. The CDR3 DNA sequence: TGTGCCAGCTCACCACCGAGCGTAGGCGGGGGTCTTGGTGAGCAGTTCTTC. The chain has TRBV18 and TRBJ2-1; 7 bases line up with TRBD2. CDR3 length: 17 amino acids. J gave up 9 bases and V 0 bases, and 14 bases lay outside the gene matches. Germline lookup yields CDR1 KGHSH and CDR2 LQKENI.

As for this clone: This specimen includes other DNA sequences encoding the same CDR3. J is TRBJ2-7 and V is TRBV28; D is ambiguous. Germline CDR1 MDHEN, CDR2 SYDVKM. The CDR3 is 11 residues long. V was trimmed by 6 bases and J by 0 bases, leaving 3 bases between them. CDR3 residues: CASRSSYEQYF. In DNA form, the CDR3 reads TGTGCCAGCAGGAGCTCCTACGAGCAGTACTTC.

The chain employs TRBV2 and TRBJ1-5, with no clear D. CDR3 length equals 14 residues. Trimming stripped 5 bases from V and 2 bases from J, with 10 bases between. Germline V gene data show CDR1 as SNHLY and CDR2 as FYNNEI. CDR3 in DNA: TGTGCCAGCAGTCCTTCAAGTGGCAATCAGCCCCAGCATTTT. Translating it yields CASSPSSGNQPQHF.

Ten or more counts support this clone. The chain is built from TRBV9 and TRBJ2-3; weak D call: TRBD1 (6 bases). Germline CDR1 reads SGDLS; CDR2 reads YYNGEE. V lost 6 bases, J lost 4 bases, and 21 bases lay in between. The CDR3 is 16 residues long. DNA for the CDR3: TGTGCCAGCACCCGAGGGGGAGCGAGATTCGCAGATACGCAGTATTTT. It specifies CASTRGGARFADTQYF.

Only a few counts were recorded for this clone. This chain uses TRBV15 with TRBJ1-2; tentative D call: TRBD1 (6 bases). Per the germline V gene, CDR1 is LNHNV and CDR2 is YYDKDF (reference sequence). The CDR3 is made up of 14 amino acids. Trimming took 3 bases from V and 7 from J, leaving 15 bases between them. Here the CDR3 DNA reads TGTGCCACCAGCAGGGCCCCATCCAGGGGTGGCTACACCTTC. The encoded protein is CATSRAPSRGGYTF.

This rearrangement joins TRBV11-3 to TRBJ2-2; D is uncertain. CDR3 length: 13 amino acids. Germline V gives CDR1 SGHNT, CDR2 YENEEA. Trimming shortened V by 0 bases and J by 8 bases, and 7 bases separated the two germline ends. CDR3 region: CASSLEATGELFF. The CDR3 DNA is TGTGCCAGCAGCTTAGAAGCAACGGGGGAGCTGTTTTTT. Using reference TRBV11-3 and TRBJ2-2 for the parts outside the CDR3, the full variable domain is EAGVVQSPRYKIIEKKQPVAFWCNPISGHNTLYWYLQNLGQGPELLIRYENEEAVDDSQLPKDRFSAERLKGVDSTLKIQPAELGDSAVYLCASSLEATGELFFGEGSRLTVL.

The sample holds a few counts of this clone. The same CDR3 can be traced to other DNA sequences in this sample. The chain uses TRBV7-2 and TRBJ2-7; 12 bases line up with TRBD1. The V segment lost 5 bases and the J segment 4 bases; nucleotides outside the gene matches: 6. The CDR3 runs to 15 residues. Looked up from germline, CDR1 is SGHTA and CDR2 is FQGNSA. The CDR3 sequence is CASSPPGQGAYEQYF. For the CDR3, the DNA is TGTGCCAGCAGCCCACCGGGACAGGGGGCTTACGAGCAGTACTTC. Variable domain in full (rest from reference TRBV7-2 and TRBJ2-7): GAGVSQSPSNKVTEKGKDVELRCDPISGHTALYWYRQSLGQGLEFLIYFQGNSAPDKSGLPSDRFSAERTGGSVSTLTIQRTQQEDSAVYLCASSPPGQGAYEQYFGPGTRLTVT.

Only a few counts were recorded for this clone. The chain uses TRBV6-5 and TRBJ2-7; no clear D gene. V lost 5 bases and J lost 4, with 15 bases in between. Germline CDR1 and CDR2: MNHEY and SVGAGI. The CDR3 is 14 residues long. CDR3 sequence reads: CASSEGSSLYEQYF. The CDR3 nucleotides are TGTGCCAGCAGTGAAGGAAGTAGCTTGTACGAGCAGTACTTC.

The chain couples TRBV18 to TRBJ2-2; TRBD2 is a possible D gene (6 bases). The germline V and J ends were trimmed by 0 bases and 2 bases, with 13 bases remaining between them. This CDR3 region has 17 residues. Germline V lookup: CDR1 KGHSH, CDR2 LQKENI. The CDR3 DNA follows: TGTGCCAGCTCACCACCGGGACGCGGGGCAAACACCGGGGAGCTGTTTTTT. Protein sequence: CASSPPGRGANTGELFF.

This clone has a count of ten or more. The V gene is TRBV10-3, the J gene TRBJ2-4, with 14 bases identical to TRBD2. This CDR3 has 18 amino acids. CDR1 ENHRY and CDR2 SYGVKD come from the germline V gene. After removal of 0 bases from V and 6 bases from J, the junction contained 7 bases not matched to a gene. The CDR3 is CAISESGTGTSGRNIQYF. DNA for the CDR3: TGTGCCATCAGTGAGTCCGGGACAGGGACTAGCGGGAGAAACATTCAGTACTTC.

The chain joins TRBV28 to TRBJ2-7; no firm D call. The CDR3 loop spans 15 amino acids. V lost 4 bases and J lost 0, with 13 bases in between. Germline assignment: CDR1 MDHEN and CDR2 SYDVKM. The CDR3 region has the DNA TGTGCCAGCAGTTCCATAGGCTTCAGCTCCTACGAGCAGTACTTC. This sequence encodes CASSSIGFSSYEQYF.

In its sample, this clone was seen a few times. The chain has TRBV11-3 and TRBJ2-5, with D tentatively TRBD2 (6 bases). CDR3 length: 15 amino acids. Between the trimmed V and J ends, which lost 3 bases and 1 base, there was a span of 12 bases. CDR1 and CDR2 from the germline V gene are SGHNT and YENEEA. CDR3 sequence reads: CASSFGGLPQETQYF. The CDR3 DNA sequence: TGTGCCAGCAGCTTTGGGGGACTGCCCCAAGAGACCCAGTACTTC.

V is TRBV28 and J is TRBJ1-5; 11 bases align to TRBD1. The length of the CDR3 is 16 residues. The germline V gene encodes CDR1 MDHEN and CDR2 SYDVKM. V shed 4 bases, J shed 6 bases, and the junction held 8 bases outside the gene matches. As DNA, the CDR3 is TGTGCCAGCAGTTCCAAGGGGGGGACAGGGGGTCAGCCCCAGCATTTT. As protein: CASSSKGGTGGQPQHF.

V and J are TRBV28 and TRBJ2-5; D possibly corresponds to TRBD1 (5 bases). This CDR3 is built from 13 residues. Germline CDR1 is MDHEN and CDR2 is SYDVKM. Trimming removed 3 bases at V and 5 bases at J, with 10 bases between. This CDR3 reads CASSFPNRETQYF. The CDR3 DNA reads as TGTGCCAGCAGTTTTCCGAACAGGGAGACCCAGTACTTC.

This clone appeared many times. The chain employs TRBV5-6 and TRBJ2-6, with D unclear. The CDR3 runs to 15 residues. V was shortened by 4 bases and J by 2 bases, with 10 bases between the two germline ends. The germline V gene encodes CDR1 SGHDT and CDR2 YYEEEE. CDR3 sequence (DNA): TGTGCCAGCAGCACCCCGACGGCTGGGGCCAACGTCCTGACTTTC. It encodes CASSTPTAGANVLTF.

This clone was seen only a few times. The V and J genes are TRBV18 and TRBJ2-1; D tentatively reads TRBD1 or TRBD2 (5 bases each). Germline V gene lookup returns CDR1 KGHSH and CDR2 LQKENI. The CDR3 extends over 14 amino acids. V was trimmed by 4 bases and J by 8 bases, leaving 15 bases between them. DNA of the CDR3: TGTGCCAGCTCACAGGGCTTCGGGACGGATGAGCAGTTCTTC. It codes for CASSQGFGTDEQFF.

In its sample, this clone was seen many times. This chain joins TRBV11-2 and TRBJ2-7; 7 nucleotides align to TRBD1. The junction had 6 bases not matched to a gene; V was cut back by 8 bases and J by 5 bases. Germline V CDR1 and CDR2: SGHAT, FQNNGV. The CDR3 consists of 12 residues. The chain's CDR3 is CASGNRGNEQYF. The CDR3 DNA is TGTGCCAGCGGAAACAGGGGCAACGAGCAGTACTTC.

The V and J genes are TRBV7-6 and TRBJ2-3; maybe TRBD2 (6 bases). The CDR3 has 14 amino acids. Germline CDR1 is SGHVS and CDR2 is FNYEAQ. Trimming shortened V by 5 bases and J by 5 bases, and 14 bases separated the two germline ends. The CDR3 region has the DNA TGTGCCAGCAGCCCTAGACTAGAAGGAGATACGCAGTATTTT. It yields the protein CASSPRLEGDTQYF.

In this sample, this clone turned up a few times. The chain couples TRBV5-1 to TRBJ2-7; 8 bases are a match to TRBD1. The CDR3 runs 12 residues. Trimming removed 5 bases from V and 3 bases from J; junction bases left unmatched: 1. Per germline, CDR1 SGHRS and CDR2 YFSETQ. CDR3: CASRGQGYEQYF. The CDR3 bases are TGCGCCAGCAGAGGACAGGGCTACGAGCAGTACTTC.

This clone showed up just a few times. V is TRBV10-3 and J is TRBJ1-1, with 7 bases that match TRBD1. Germline trimming cut 3 bases from V and 1 base from J; bases unmatched to any gene: 5. The CDR3 totals 15 residues. Germline-derived CDR1 and CDR2 are ENHRY and SYGVKD. The CDR3 is CAISDPRTGNTEAFF. CDR3 DNA: TGTGCCATCAGTGACCCAAGGACAGGGAACACTGAAGCTTTCTTT.

The rearrangement links TRBV18 to TRBJ1-3, with a weak D call TRBD1 (5 bases). CDR3 size: 16 residues. Trimming left V 3 bases short and J 0 bases short, with 12 bases between. Germline CDR1 reads KGHSH; CDR2 reads LQKENI. CDR3 region: CASSPFPGTSGNTIYF. CDR3 nucleotides: TGTGCCAGCTCACCTTTCCCAGGGACCTCTGGAAACACCATATATTTT.

This clone was counted only a few times. This chain uses TRBV7-9 with TRBJ1-5, with D perhaps matching TRBD1 (5 bases). Germline-derived CDR1 and CDR2 are SEHNR and FQNEAQ (reference sequence). Trimming shortened V by 4 bases and J by 0 bases, and 10 bases separated the two germline ends. This CDR3 spans 15 amino acids. The CDR3 loop is CASSSSGNSNQPQHF. CDR3 sequence (DNA): TGTGCCAGCAGCTCCTCAGGGAATAGCAATCAGCCCCAGCATTTT.

In this sample, this clone turned up a few times. The gene calls are TRBV7-9 and TRBJ2-1; D is possibly TRBD1 (5 bases). Germline CDR1 SEHNR, CDR2 FQNEAQ (reference sequence). The ends were cut back, 4 bases at V and 6 bases at J, with 10 bases in the middle. This CDR3 comprises 13 residues. CDR3 sequence: CASSYSRANEQFF. CDR3 sequence (DNA): TGTGCCAGCAGCTATTCCAGGGCCAATGAGCAGTTCTTC.

In its sample, this clone was seen many times. The V call is TRBV7-2, the J call TRBJ2-5, with D unresolved. The CDR3 has 13 residues. Trimming pared 0 bases from V and 2 bases from J, leaving 4 bases between. Per germline, CDR1 SGHTA and CDR2 FQGNSA. The CDR3 DNA sequence: TGTGCCAGCAGCTTAGCCAATCAAGAGACCCAGTACTTC. It codes for CASSLANQETQYF.

This chain connects TRBV14 to TRBJ1-1, with D possibly matching TRBD1 (6 bases). Trimming pared 4 bases from V and 6 bases from J, leaving 15 bases between. This CDR3 is 14 amino acids long. The V gene's germline CDR1 is SGHDN and CDR2 FVKESK. CDR3: CASSRSGVRAEAFF. The CDR3 DNA is TGTGCCAGCAGCCGTTCAGGGGTTAGGGCTGAAGCTTTCTTT. Full variable domain (rest looked up from reference TRBV14 and TRBJ1-1): EAGVTQFPSHSVIEKGQTVTLRCDPISGHDNLYWYRRVMGKEIKFLLHFVKESKQDESGMPNNRFLAERTGGTYSTLKVQPAELEDSGVYFCASSRSGVRAEAFFGQGTRLTVV.

This clone was seen ten or more times. V and J are TRBV5-6 and TRBJ2-1, with 7 bases matching TRBD1. With V trimmed by 4 bases and J by 8 bases, 18 bases remained unmatched. Germline V gene sequence: CDR1 SGHDT, CDR2 YYEEEE. The CDR3 runs 17 residues. CDR3 in amino acids: CASSREGGEIELDEQFF. In DNA form, the CDR3 reads TGTGCCAGCAGCCGGGAAGGGGGCGAGATTGAATTGGATGAGCAGTTCTTC.